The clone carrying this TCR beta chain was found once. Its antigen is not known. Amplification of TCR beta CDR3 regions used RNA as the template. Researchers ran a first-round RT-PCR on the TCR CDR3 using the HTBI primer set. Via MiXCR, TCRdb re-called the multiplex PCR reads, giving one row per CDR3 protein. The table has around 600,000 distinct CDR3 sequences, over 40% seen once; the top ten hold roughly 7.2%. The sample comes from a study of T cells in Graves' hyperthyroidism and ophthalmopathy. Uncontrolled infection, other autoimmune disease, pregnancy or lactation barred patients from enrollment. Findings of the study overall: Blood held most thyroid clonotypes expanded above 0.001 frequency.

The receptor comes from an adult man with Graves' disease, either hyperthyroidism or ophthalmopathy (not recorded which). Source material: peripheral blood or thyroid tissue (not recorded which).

The DNA of the CDR3 is TGTGCCAGCAATGGGGACCATTCACCCCTCCACTTT. Translated, it gives CASNGDHSPLHF. The chain couples TRBV2 to TRBJ1-6, with D possibly matching TRBD1 (5 bases). Germline loops: CDR1 SNHLY, CDR2 FYNNEI. The CDR3 runs 12 residues. V was cut by 7 bases and J by 8 bases, with 9 bases left in between.